The next 13 T cell receptor beta chains were all read from a single sample in a study of shared clonotypes between healthy human individuals. Generated by immunoSEQ multiplex PCR, the TCRdb table keeps only in-frame clones and is missing some. The data contain roughly 400,000 clones, about 96% of them singletons. The sample consisted of memory CD8+ T cells sorted from blood. Subset here: CD45RO+ cells pooled with CCR7-negative TemRA cells. The receptors derive from a man aged 25-45 years in good health.

A note on this clone: Other DNA sequences in this specimen translate into the identical CDR3. The chain joins TRBV6-5 to TRBJ2-7; 7 nucleotides agree with TRBD1. The germline V gene encodes CDR1 MNHEY and CDR2 SVGAGI. The V segment lost 0 bases and the J segment 2 bases; nucleotides outside the gene matches: 4. This CDR3 is 15 amino acids long. This CDR3 is CASSYSRQGAYEQYF. The CDR3 DNA is TGTGCCAGCAGTTACTCAAGGCAGGGGGCCTACGAGCAGTACTTC.

On this clone: At one end the junction does not follow the germline gene, possibly because of a read error. The rearrangement links TRBV7-7 to TRBJ2-6, with D tentatively TRBD1 (6 bases). Germline CDR1 is SSHAT and CDR2 is FNYEAQ (reference sequence). The CDR3 totals 18 residues. The CDR3: CASSPSTSTGSGANVLTF. The DNA for the CDR3 is TGTGCTAGCAGCCCTAGCACATCAACAGGGTCTGGGGCCAACGTCCTGACTTTC.

V is TRBV9 and J is TRBJ2-3; D uncertain. The CDR3 runs to 17 residues. The V and J ends lost 0 bases and 0 bases respectively, with 14 bases between them. The V gene's germline CDR1 is SGDLS and CDR2 YYNGEE. The CDR3 bases are TGTGCCAGCAGCGTAGGAGAAGGGCCCGCTAGCACAGATACGCAGTATTTT. Protein: CASSVGEGPASTDTQYF.

The genes are TRBV15 and TRBJ2-7, with 8 bases that match TRBD2. Trimming at V came to 3 bases and at J to 5 bases, leaving 15 bases not matched to a gene. Per the germline V gene, CDR1 is LNHNV and CDR2 is YYDKDF (reference sequence). The CDR3 length is 17 residues. In DNA, the CDR3 is TGTGCCACCAGCAGTTTCGACTCGGGGACTAGATTGCACGAGCAGTACTTC. Protein product: CATSSFDSGTRLHEQYF.

This chain links TRBV9 with TRBJ1-2; D is possibly TRBD1 (6 bases). Trimming removed 3 bases at V and 2 bases at J, with 17 bases between. Per the germline V gene, CDR1 is SGDLS and CDR2 is YYNGEE. The CDR3 is 16 amino acids. The CDR3 loop is CASSEGGGGTNYGYTF. DNA for the CDR3: TGTGCCAGCAGCGAAGGAGGGGGGGGCACCAACTATGGCTACACCTTC. The full variable domain, its missing parts supplied by reference TRBV9 and TRBJ1-2, is DSGVTQTPKHLITATGQRVTLRCSPRSGDLSVYWYQQSLDQGLQFLIQYYNGEERAKGNILERFSAQQFPDLHSELNLSSLELGDSALYFCASSEGGGGTNYGYTFGSGTRLTVV.

The V gene is TRBV23-1, the J gene TRBJ2-5; D may be TRBD1 or TRBD2 (5 bases each). TRBV23-1 is marked as an open reading frame, function uncertain. The ends were cut back, 2 bases at V and 5 bases at J, with 15 bases in the middle. The CDR3 runs 15 residues. For the CDR3, the DNA is TGCGCCAGCAGTCAAAATTCCCGTTGGGGGGAGACCCAGTACTTC. Translation: CASSQNSRWGETQYF.

The chain uses TRBV7-9 and TRBJ2-7, with unresolved D. This CDR3 has 12 residues. From germline, CDR1 is SEHNR and CDR2 FQNEAQ (reference sequence). Trimming shortened V by 2 bases and J by 3 bases, and 5 bases separated the two germline ends. CDR3 bases: TGTGCCAGCAGCTTATATCGCTACGAGCAGTACTTC. Its protein product is CASSLYRYEQYF.

The rearrangement uses TRBV6-5 and TRBJ2-3; D is ambiguous. V was shortened by 10 bases and J by 0 bases, with 17 bases between the two germline ends. This CDR3 comprises 15 residues. CDR1 is MNHEY, CDR2 SVGAGI, per germline. CDR3 sequence: CATQKGGFSTDTQYF. In nucleotides, the CDR3 is TGTGCCACCCAGAAAGGCGGCTTTAGCACAGATACGCAGTATTTT.

The chain couples TRBV6-5 to TRBJ2-3; TRBD2 aligns across 12 bases. The CDR3 totals 16 residues. Germline CDR1 reads MNHEY; CDR2 reads SVGAGI. V was clipped by 3 bases and J by 1 base; unmatched bases: 2. The CDR3 bases are TGTGCCAGCAGTTATAGACTAGCGGGAGGCACAGATACGCAGTATTTT. This gives the protein CASSYRLAGGTDTQYF.

The CDR3 DNA follows: TGCGCCAGCAGCCAAGCCGGGACTGGATCCTACGAGCAGTACTTC. The encoded protein is CASSQAGTGSYEQYF. The chain uses TRBV4-1 and TRBJ2-7, with D possibly matching TRBD2 (6 bases). The germline V and J ends were trimmed by 1 base and 1 base, with 11 bases remaining between them. Germline loops: CDR1 MGHRA, CDR2 YSYEKL. This CDR3 region has 15 residues.

V usage is TRBV28 and J usage is TRBJ2-7; D is possibly TRBD1 or TRBD2 (5 bases each). V was shortened by 2 bases and J by 3 bases, with 8 bases between the two germline ends. Germline CDR1 and CDR2: MDHEN and SYDVKM. This CDR3 comprises 13 residues. This CDR3 reads CASSLGTHYEQYF. CDR3 nucleotide sequence: TGTGCCAGCAGTTTAGGGACCCACTACGAGCAGTACTTC.

The chain has TRBV29-1 and TRBJ2-2, with D uncertain. Trimming left V 6 bases short and J 0 bases short, with 8 bases between. Per the germline V gene, CDR1 is SQVTM and CDR2 is ANQGSEA. The CDR3 runs to 13 residues. This chain's CDR3 is CSVKATNTGELFF. The CDR3 nucleotides read TGCAGCGTAAAGGCAACGAACACCGGGGAGCTGTTTTTT.

The rearrangement uses TRBV2 and TRBJ2-7; D ambiguous. Trimming took off 4 bases at V and 2 bases at J, with 12 bases between the two ends. The V gene's germline CDR1 is SNHLY and CDR2 FYNNEI. The CDR3 consists of 14 residues. CDR3 DNA sequence: TGTGCCAGCAGTGGTGATTGGCCGGCCTACGAGCAGTACTTC. Translating gives CASSGDWPAYEQYF.